Listed here are 19 T cell receptor beta chains from one sample, sequenced in a study of blood T cells in healthy people across ages. Primed by a sample-barcoded 5' primer and a J-beta primer mix, a second PCR proceeded for 7 to 11 cycles. TCRdb processed the 5' RACE reads anew with MiXCR; each CDR3 protein has one entry. The top ten clones hold 2.5% to 3.5% of a sample with 600,000 to 900,000 distinct CDR3 sequences, 20% to 30% of them seen once. These data also formed part of another study, on T cells of mothers and their children.

Sequenced: blood. Every receptor here comes from a boy between 10 and 17 years old in good health.

This clonotype was counted many times. Sequence at one end of the junction differs from germline and may be a read error. The V gene is TRBV7-2, the J gene TRBJ2-1; TRBD2 agrees at 8 bases. CDR3 size: 14 residues. Germline V lookup: CDR1 SGHTA, CDR2 FQGNSA. The CDR3 sequence is CLDGGGNSYNEQFF. CDR3 DNA: TGCCTTGATGGCGGGGGGAACTCCTACAATGAGCAGTTCTTC.

This clonotype was counted only a few times. An end of the junction does not agree with germline; a read error may underlie this. V usage is TRBV12-5 and J usage is TRBJ2-5; possible D gene TRBD2, 7 bases. The closer fit of TRBJ2-1 to the DNA end suggests the J call may be wrong. CDR3 length: 18 amino acids. Germline V gene sequence: CDR1 LGHNT, CDR2 FRNRAP. The CDR3 spells CASGLVASGAIGGNAQFF. CDR3 in DNA: TGTGCTAGTGGTTTGGTCGCTAGCGGAGCCATCGGGGGCAATGCGCAGTTCTTC.

The J gene is TRBJ1-3, the V gene TRBV10-3, with D unclear. The V gene lost 6 bases and the J gene lost 0 bases, with 12 bases spanning the gap. This CDR3 contains 15 residues. Germline V lookup: CDR1 ENHRY, CDR2 SYGVKD. DNA of the CDR3: TGTGCCATCAGACAAGCAGGAGGCTCTGGAAACACCATATATTTT. This sequence encodes CAIRQAGGSGNTIYF.

CDR3 sequence: CASSRTSGGPTSYNEQFF. In DNA, the CDR3 is TGTGCCAGCAGCCGGACTAGCGGGGGGCCGACCTCCTACAATGAGCAGTTCTTC. The J gene is TRBJ2-1, the V gene TRBV3-1, with 14 positions matching TRBD2. The V gene end was trimmed by 4 bases and the J gene end by 0 bases; junction bases not matched to a gene: 5. Germline V gives CDR1 LGHDT, CDR2 YNNKEL (reference sequence). The CDR3 contains 18 residues.

The chain recombines TRBV5-1 with TRBJ2-5, with D possibly TRBD2 on 5 matching bases. The closer fit of TRBJ2-1 to the DNA end suggests the J call may be wrong. The CDR3 loop spans 13 amino acids. Germline CDR1 reads SGHRS; CDR2 reads YFSETQ. The CDR3, as DNA: TGCGCCAGCAGCTTGAACGGGATCAATGAGCAGTTCTTC. It yields the protein CASSLNGINEQFF.

The sample holds a few counts of this clonotype. The chain is built from TRBV25-1 and TRBJ2-7; D unresolved. Trimming stripped 7 bases from V and 2 bases from J, with 15 bases between. This CDR3 contains 14 residues. Germline-derived CDR1 and CDR2 are MGHDK and SYGVNS. This CDR3 is CASTKTAGPYEQYF. As DNA, the CDR3 is TGTGCCAGCACTAAAACAGCAGGCCCCTACGAGCAGTACTTC.

V is TRBV6-5 and J is TRBJ2-2; no firm D call. The CDR3 is 13 amino acids. The germline V gene has CDR1 MNHEY and CDR2 SVGAGI. V lost 6 bases to trimming and J lost 7 bases, with 12 bases between them. The CDR3 region has the DNA TGTGCCAGCAGAGGGCCTAGTTTCGGGGAGCTGTTTTTT. This translates into CASRGPSFGELFF.

The chain uses TRBV20-1 and TRBJ2-5, with D tentatively TRBD2 (6 bases). The CDR3 has 15 residues. Trimming stripped 3 bases from V and 2 bases from J, with 16 bases between. CDR1 and CDR2 (germline): DFQATT, SNEGSKA (reference sequence). Here the CDR3 DNA reads TGCAGTGCTAGCCAGCCTGGGACTTCACAAGAGACCCAGTACTTC. Translating it yields CSASQPGTSQETQYF.

The chain has TRBV7-3 and TRBJ2-5, with 10 bases aligning to TRBD1. This CDR3 has 15 amino acids. The junction had 8 bases not matched to a gene; V was cut back by 8 bases and J by 2 bases. CDR1 and CDR2 from the germline V gene are SGHTA and FQGTGA. CDR3 sequence reads: CASSSGTGAQETQYF. CDR3 DNA: TGTGCCAGCTCTTCCGGGACAGGGGCGCAAGAGACCCAGTACTTC.

This clonotype was seen more than once but under ten times. The V call is TRBV5-1, the J call TRBJ2-5, with 7 nucleotides matching TRBD1. With 6 bases clipped from V and 1 base from J, the junction kept 9 bases outside the gene matches. The V gene's germline CDR1 is SGHRS and CDR2 YFSETQ. The CDR3 spans 15 residues. CDR3 amino acids: CASTSRGGLQETQYF. The CDR3 DNA reads as TGCGCCAGCACCTCTAGAGGGGGCCTCCAAGAGACCCAGTACTTC.

The chain is built from TRBV7-9 and TRBJ1-1, with D possibly being TRBD1 (6 bases). CDR1 is SEHNR, CDR2 FQNEAQ, per germline (reference sequence). Trimming removed 5 bases at V and 1 base at J, with 11 bases between. There are 14 residues in the CDR3. This CDR3 reads CASSGGTPNTEAFF. CDR3 DNA sequence: TGTGCCAGCAGCGGCGGGACACCGAACACTGAAGCTTTCTTT.

The rearrangement uses TRBV20-1 and TRBJ2-3; TRBD1 agrees at 7 bases. The ends lost 2 bases at V and 0 bases at J; junction bases unmatched: 2. CDR1 and CDR2 from the germline V gene are DFQATT and SNEGSKA (reference sequence). The CDR3 loop spans 14 amino acids. The CDR3 region has the DNA TGCAGTGCTAGAAAGACAGGGAGCACAGATACGCAGTATTTT. The encoded protein is CSARKTGSTDTQYF.

The J gene is TRBJ2-5, the V gene TRBV6-5; unclear D gene. Germline values: CDR1 MNHEY, CDR2 SVGAGI. The CDR3 runs 15 residues. With 0 bases removed from V and 2 bases from J, the gap between germline ends came to 10 bases. The DNA for the CDR3 is TGTGCCAGCAGTTACTCGAACCGGATACAAGAGACCCAGTACTTC. Its translation: CASSYSNRIQETQYF.

In its sample, this clonotype was seen a few times. The chain uses TRBV18 and TRBJ2-5; no clear D. Trimming pared 0 bases from V and 4 bases from J, leaving 3 bases between. This CDR3 region has 12 residues. Germline V gives CDR1 KGHSH, CDR2 LQKENI. The chain's CDR3 is CASSPPLETQYF. The CDR3 coding sequence is TGTGCCAGCTCACCACCGTTAGAGACCCAGTACTTC.

The chain recombines TRBV29-1 with TRBJ2-1; no clear D. Germline-derived CDR1 and CDR2 are SQVTM and ANQGSEA. The CDR3 loop spans 15 amino acids. Trimming cost V 4 bases and J 4 bases, with 17 bases left between them. The DNA of the CDR3 is TGCAGCGTTGGGGTTGGGTCCAACTATTACAATGAGCAGTTCTTC. Translation gives CSVGVGSNYYNEQFF.

This clonotype was found a few times. V usage is TRBV6-6 and J usage is TRBJ2-5, with D unclear. The DNA end favors TRBJ2-7, so the J call may be wrong. This CDR3 contains 13 residues. Germline V gene lookup returns CDR1 MNHNY and CDR2 SVGAGI (reference sequence). CDR3 amino acids: CASKEQQAYEQYF. CDR3 coding DNA: TGTGCCAGCAAGGAACAGCAGGCCTACGAGCAGTACTTC.

This clonotype occurred once. The CDR3 sequence is CSARDGTGAPEAFF. CDR3 DNA: TGCAGTGCTAGAGATGGTACCGGGGCACCAGAAGCTTTCTTT. The rearrangement uses TRBV20-1 and TRBJ1-1; D perhaps matches TRBD1 (5 bases). CDR3 length equals 14 residues. The V end was cut by 0 bases, the J end by 8 bases, with 16 bases between. Germline V gene lookup returns CDR1 DFQATT and CDR2 SNEGSKA (reference sequence).

This clonotype has a handful of counts. The rearrangement links TRBV10-3 to TRBJ2-7; TRBD1 aligns across 9 bases. In germline, CDR1 is ENHRY, CDR2 SYGVKD. The trim removed 9 bases at V and 2 bases at J, leaving 8 bases unmatched. This CDR3 is built from 14 residues. The CDR3 loop reads CAITEDRGTYEQYF. The DNA of the CDR3 is TGTGCCATTACCGAGGACAGGGGTACCTACGAGCAGTACTTC.

The rearrangement links TRBV5-1 to TRBJ2-5; a possible D gene is TRBD1 (6 bases). This CDR3 is built from 14 residues. Deletions cut 0 bases from V and 11 bases from J, with 17 bases between. CDR1 and CDR2 (germline): SGHRS, YFSETQ. CDR3 residues: CASSLGAQGLEQYF. In nucleotides, the CDR3 is TGCGCCAGCAGCTTGGGAGCTCAGGGGCTGGAGCAGTACTTC.